These 27 T cell receptor beta chains share one sample of origin, sequenced in a study of radiotherapy plus CTLA-4 blockade in lung cancer. This table comes from immunoSEQ multiplex PCR, and its TCRdb copy is limited to in-frame clones, with some not included. Among 71,000 or so clones, more than 85% were seen once, and the ten largest hold 0.85% to 0.95%. Sample: peripheral blood, taken from a patient treated with radiotherapy plus ipilimumab. These receptors all come from a human donor with non-small cell lung cancer who had stable disease on radiotherapy plus ipilimumab.

The V gene is TRBV27, the J gene TRBJ2-2; D possibly corresponds to TRBD1 (7 bases). V shed 6 bases and J shed 5 bases, with 22 bases lying between them. This CDR3 spans 17 amino acids. Germline V gives CDR1 MNHEY, CDR2 SMNVEV (reference sequence). The CDR3 sequence: CASRPLGGGVGTGELFF. CDR3 in DNA: TGTGCCAGCAGGCCCCTAGGAGGGGGCGTCGGTACCGGGGAGCTGTTTTTT.

The chain links TRBV28 to TRBJ1-1; D may be TRBD1 (5 bases). Germline V gene sequence: CDR1 MDHEN, CDR2 SYDVKM. The CDR3 sequence is 14 residues long. Deletions cut 7 bases from V and 4 bases from J, with 16 bases between. CDR3 amino acids: CASIMGGESTEAFF. Here the CDR3 DNA reads TGTGCCAGCATCATGGGGGGGGAAAGCACTGAAGCTTTCTTT.

This clone has a single count. J is TRBJ2-1 and V is TRBV7-9; TRBD2 matches 12 bases. CDR1 is SEHNR and CDR2 is FQNEAQ in the germline V gene (reference sequence). V gave up 5 bases and J gave up 8 bases; unmatched junction bases: 10. CDR3 length equals 16 residues. CDR3 sequence reads: CASSLMTSGRDYEQFF. As DNA, the CDR3 is TGTGCCAGCAGCCTGATGACTAGCGGGAGAGATTATGAGCAGTTCTTC.

CDR3 protein: CASSWDRAQETQYF. The CDR3 DNA is TGTGCCAGCAGTTGGGACAGGGCGCAAGAGACCCAGTACTTC. The genes are TRBV2 and TRBJ2-5; 9 positions match TRBD1. V trimming: 5 bases; J trimming: 2 bases; junction bases outside the gene matches: 3. Germline V gene data show CDR1 as SNHLY and CDR2 as FYNNEI. This CDR3 is 14 amino acids long. The variable domain in full, completed from reference TRBV2 and TRBJ2-5, reads EPEVTQTPSHQVTQMGQEVILRCVPISNHLYFYWYRQILGQKVEFLVSFYNNEISEKSEIFDDQFSVERPDGSNFTLKIRSTKLEDSAMYFCASSWDRAQETQYFGPGTRLLVL.

J is TRBJ1-3 and V is TRBV28; D uncertain. CDR1 is MDHEN and CDR2 is SYDVKM in the germline V gene. Trimming pared 8 bases from V and 0 bases from J, leaving 8 bases between. The CDR3 loop spans 13 amino acids. CDR3 sequence (DNA): TGTGCCAGCGACTCTAGCTCTGGAAACACCATATATTTT. Its protein product is CASDSSSGNTIYF. The variable domain in full, with the rest retrieved from reference TRBV28 and TRBJ1-3, is DVKVTQSSRYLVKRTGEKVFLECVQDMDHENMFWYRQDPGLGLRLIYFSYDVKMKEKGDIPEGYSVSREKKERFSLILESASTNQTSMYLCASDSSSGNTIYFGEGSWLTVV.

The rearrangement uses TRBV13 and TRBJ2-3; TRBD1 matches 7 bases. This CDR3 is built from 14 residues. Germline lookup yields CDR1 PRHDT and CDR2 FYEKMQ (reference sequence). V lost 11 bases and J lost 2; bases outside the gene matches: 10. This CDR3 reads CASLWTGSTDTQYF. The CDR3 bases are TGTGCCTCCCTTTGGACAGGTTCCACAGATACGCAGTATTTT.

The genes are TRBV15 and TRBJ2-4, with no clear D. The CDR3 extends over 18 amino acids. The germline gives CDR1 LNHNV, CDR2 YYDKDF (reference sequence). The germline V and J ends were trimmed by 3 bases and 0 bases, with 18 bases remaining between them. The CDR3 bases are TGTGCCACCAGCAGCGAACTCGGACCGAGATTAGCCAAAAACATTCAGTACTTC. Protein product: CATSSELGPRLAKNIQYF.

The chain combines TRBV19 with TRBJ2-2; D assignment may be TRBD1 or TRBD2 (6 bases each). The germline gives CDR1 LNHDA, CDR2 SQIVND (reference sequence). The CDR3 is made up of 16 amino acids. Trimming left V 7 bases short and J 0 bases short, with 15 bases between. In DNA, the CDR3 is TGTGCCAGTAAGGCCGGCGGGACACCGAACACCGGGGAGCTGTTTTTT. This codes for CASKAGGTPNTGELFF.

V usage is TRBV6-5 and J usage is TRBJ1-2; 8 bases match TRBD1. The V gene's germline CDR1 is MNHEY and CDR2 SVGAGI. This CDR3 region has 15 residues. V trimming: 5 bases; J trimming: 4 bases; junction bases outside the gene matches: 9. The CDR3: CASSLRQGTGYGYTF. The DNA of the CDR3 is TGTGCCAGCAGTCTCCGACAGGGGACAGGCTATGGCTACACCTTC.

The CDR3 DNA reads TGTGCCAGCAGTTCCGGTTCCTCGGGGAACACTGAAGCTTTCTTT. Its translation: CASSSGSSGNTEAFF. The chain combines TRBV27 with TRBJ1-1; the D is unclear. CDR1 is MNHEY, CDR2 SMNVEV, per germline (reference sequence). Trimming shortened V by 4 bases and J by 1 base, and 13 bases separated the two germline ends. This CDR3 is built from 15 residues.

This clone was found once. The chain couples TRBV6-6 to TRBJ2-7; D is tentatively TRBD1 or TRBD2 (5 bases each). This CDR3 contains 13 residues. CDR1 and CDR2 from the germline V gene are MNHNY and SVGAGI (reference sequence). With 5 bases removed from V and 6 bases from J, the gap between germline ends came to 14 bases. The CDR3 DNA follows: TGTGCCAGCAGTCGGGTATGGGGGAGCGAGCAGTACTTC. It is translated as CASSRVWGSEQYF.

The chain recombines TRBV5-1 with TRBJ2-7; 8 nucleotides match TRBD1. This CDR3 region has 14 residues. The V and J ends lost 5 bases and 0 bases, in that order; junction bases with no gene match: 4. Germline V CDR1 and CDR2: SGHRS, YFSETQ. The CDR3 bases are TGCGCCAGCAGAACAGGGGGAAACTCCTACGAGCAGTACTTC. The encoded protein is CASRTGGNSYEQYF. Looking up the rest from reference TRBV5-1 and TRBJ2-7 gives the full variable domain: KAGVTQTPRYLIKTRGQQVTLSCSPISGHRSVSWYQQTPGQGLQFLFEYFSETQRNKGNFPGRFSGRQFSNSRSEMNVSTLELGDSALYLCASRTGGNSYEQYFGPGTRLTVT.

The genes are TRBV19 and TRBJ2-5, with D possibly called TRBD1 or TRBD2 (6 bases each). The V and J ends lost 9 bases and 5 bases respectively, with 10 bases between them. In germline, CDR1 is LNHDA, CDR2 SQIVND (reference sequence). The CDR3 loop spans 11 amino acids. The CDR3 is CASRGGETQYF. CDR3 nucleotides: TGTGCCAGCAGAGGGGGGGAGACCCAGTACTTC.

The chain joins TRBV7-9 to TRBJ2-2, with no clear D. The germline V gene has CDR1 SEHNR and CDR2 FQNEAQ (reference sequence). The CDR3 extends over 17 amino acids. Trimming left V 5 bases short and J 2 bases short, with 18 bases between. The CDR3 DNA is TGTGCCAGCAGCCGTCGATTGAGGCAGATTAACACCGGGGAGCTGTTTTTT. It yields the protein CASSRRLRQINTGELFF. The full variable domain, its missing parts supplied by reference TRBV7-9 and TRBJ2-2, is DTGVSQNPRHKITKRGQNVTFRCDPISEHNRLYWYRQTLGQGPEFLTYFQNEAQLEKSRLLSDRFSAERPKGSFSTLEIQRTEQGDSAMYLCASSRRLRQINTGELFFGEGSRLTVL.

This clone has just a few counts. The gene calls are TRBV28 and TRBJ1-6; D unclear. CDR3 length: 13 residues. The V end was cut by 1 base, the J end by 7 bases, with 5 bases between. Germline V gives CDR1 MDHEN, CDR2 SYDVKM. The DNA of the CDR3 is TGTGCCAGCAGTTTATTAGGGAATTCACCCCTCCACTTT. Amino acids: CASSLLGNSPLHF.

V gene TRBV4-2 combines with J gene TRBJ1-4; possible D gene TRBD1, 5 bases. The CDR3 sequence is 14 residues long. The V gene lost 4 bases and the J gene lost 5 bases, with 11 bases spanning the gap. From germline, CDR1 is LGHNA and CDR2 YNFKEQ. The CDR3 sequence is CASSRTSSNEKLFF. The DNA of the CDR3 is TGTGCCAGCAGCCGGACATCCTCAAATGAAAAACTGTTTTTT.

This chain links TRBV10-2 with TRBJ1-5; D uncertain. The V and J ends lost 3 bases and 6 bases respectively, with 12 bases between them. This CDR3 spans 14 amino acids. Germline V CDR1 and CDR2: WSHSY, SAAADI. In nucleotides, the CDR3 is TGCGCCAGCAGTGAAGAGGGCGGACGTCAGCCCCAGCATTTT. Protein: CASSEEGGRQPQHF.

The J gene is TRBJ1-4, the V gene TRBV30, with D unresolved. Trimming cost V 4 bases and J 8 bases, with 8 bases left between them. Germline V lookup: CDR1 GTSNPN, CDR2 SVGIG (reference sequence). The CDR3 runs 11 residues. The CDR3 spells CAWKTEEKLFF. The CDR3 region has the DNA TGTGCCTGGAAAACTGAGGAAAAACTGTTTTTT.

This chain uses TRBV27 with TRBJ2-7; D is tentatively TRBD1 or TRBD2 (5 bases each). Germline V gene data show CDR1 as MNHEY and CDR2 as SMNVEV (reference sequence). The CDR3 has 15 residues. Deletions cut 5 bases from V and 2 bases from J, with 16 bases between. The CDR3 sequence: CASSPSSGAPYEQYF. In DNA, the CDR3 is TGTGCCAGCAGTCCATCCTCCGGGGCCCCCTACGAGCAGTACTTC.

The chain couples TRBV5-8 to TRBJ2-3, with D perhaps matching TRBD1 (6 bases). Germline lookup yields CDR1 SGHTS and CDR2 YDEGEE. There are 14 residues in the CDR3. Deletions cut 0 bases from V and 2 bases from J, with 7 bases between. CDR3 residues: CASSLGTDTDTQYF. The CDR3 DNA follows: TGTGCCAGCAGCTTGGGGACAGACACAGATACGCAGTATTTT.

The chain joins TRBV6-5 to TRBJ2-1; 7 positions match TRBD2. The ends lost 2 bases at V and 7 bases at J; junction bases unmatched: 5. Germline values: CDR1 MNHEY, CDR2 SVGAGI. The CDR3 spans 14 residues. DNA for the CDR3: TGTGCCAGCAGTTACGGCGGGAGAGTGAATGAGCAGTTCTTC. It yields the protein CASSYGGRVNEQFF.

The chain is built from TRBV7-6 and TRBJ2-7, with 10 positions matching TRBD2. The CDR3 has 15 amino acids. Germline V lookup: CDR1 SGHVS, CDR2 FNYEAQ. V trimming: 5 bases; J trimming: 7 bases; junction bases outside the gene matches: 11. The CDR3 spells CASSRSSGRAEEQYF. As DNA, the CDR3 is TGTGCCAGCAGCCGGAGCAGCGGGAGGGCGGAAGAGCAGTACTTC. Drawing the rest from reference TRBV7-6 and TRBJ2-7, the complete variable domain is GAGVSQSPRYKVTKRGQDVALRCDPISGHVSLYWYRQALGQGPEFLTYFNYEAQQDKSGLPNDRFSAERPEGSISTLTIQRTEQRDSAMYRCASSRSSGRAEEQYFGPGTRLTVT.

The J gene is TRBJ2-3, the V gene TRBV28; tentative D call: TRBD2 (5 bases). The germline V and J ends were trimmed by 3 bases and 2 bases, with 12 bases remaining between them. CDR3 length: 15 residues. Germline V gene data show CDR1 as MDHEN and CDR2 as SYDVKM. As DNA, the CDR3 is TGTGCCAGCAGTTTTGGGAGCACCAACACAGATACGCAGTATTTT. Protein: CASSFGSTNTDTQYF.

This clone was observed a handful of times. The chain uses TRBV6-6 and TRBJ1-2; 7 bases match TRBD1. V lost 0 bases, J lost 6 bases, and 1 base stayed unmatched. Germline CDR1 reads MNHNY; CDR2 reads SVGAGI (reference sequence). The CDR3 is 13 residues long. DNA for the CDR3: TGTGCCAGCAGTTACTCGACAGGGAATGGCTACACCTTC. As protein: CASSYSTGNGYTF.

The chain has TRBV19 and TRBJ2-7, with 7 bases matching TRBD2. This CDR3 spans 14 amino acids. In germline, CDR1 is LNHDA, CDR2 SQIVND (reference sequence). Trimming cost V 5 bases and J 6 bases; bases outside gene matches: 10. CDR3 coding DNA: TGTGCCAGTAGTTCGACTAGCTCTCTTCGCGAGCAGTACTTC. Protein product: CASSSTSSLREQYF.

The V gene is TRBV7-3, the J gene TRBJ2-2; possibly TRBD1 for D (5 bases). V gave up 0 bases and J gave up 4 bases, with 6 bases separating them. CDR3 length equals 14 residues. Germline-derived CDR1 and CDR2 are SGHTA and FQGTGA. The CDR3 DNA reads as TGTGCCAGCAGCTTAACAGGGGTCACCGGGGAGCTGTTTTTT. It is translated as CASSLTGVTGELFF.

The J gene is TRBJ1-6, the V gene TRBV6-1; 8 bases map to TRBD1. The CDR3 totals 13 residues. CDR1 MNHNS and CDR2 SASEGT come from the germline V gene. Losses at the gene ends were 5 bases for V and 9 bases for J; bases not matched to a gene: 3. The CDR3 DNA follows: TGTGCCAGCAGTACCACAGGGGGTTCACCCCTCCACTTT. It encodes CASSTTGGSPLHF.